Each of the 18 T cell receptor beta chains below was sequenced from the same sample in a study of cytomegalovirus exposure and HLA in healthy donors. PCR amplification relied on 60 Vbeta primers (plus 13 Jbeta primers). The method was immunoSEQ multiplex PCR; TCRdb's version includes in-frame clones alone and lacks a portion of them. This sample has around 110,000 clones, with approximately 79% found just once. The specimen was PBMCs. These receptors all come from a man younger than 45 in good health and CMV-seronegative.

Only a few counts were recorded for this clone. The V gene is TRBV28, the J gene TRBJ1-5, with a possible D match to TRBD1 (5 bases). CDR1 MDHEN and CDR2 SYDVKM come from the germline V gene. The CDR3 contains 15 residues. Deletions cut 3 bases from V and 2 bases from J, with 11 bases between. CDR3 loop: CASSLLQGGNQPQHF. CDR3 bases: TGTGCCAGCAGTTTGCTTCAGGGTGGCAATCAGCCCCAGCATTTT.

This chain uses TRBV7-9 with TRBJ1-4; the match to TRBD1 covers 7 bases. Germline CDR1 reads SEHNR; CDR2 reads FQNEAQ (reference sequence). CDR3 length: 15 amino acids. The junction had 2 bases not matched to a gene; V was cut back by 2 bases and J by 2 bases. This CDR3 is CASSLLGGTNEKLFF. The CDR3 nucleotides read TGTGCCAGCAGCTTACTAGGGGGCACTAATGAAAAACTGTTTTTT.

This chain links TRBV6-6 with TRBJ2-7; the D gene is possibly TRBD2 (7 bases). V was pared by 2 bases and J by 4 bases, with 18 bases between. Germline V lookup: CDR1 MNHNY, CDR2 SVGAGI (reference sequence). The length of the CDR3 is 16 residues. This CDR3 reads CASSYPLGGPSYEQYF. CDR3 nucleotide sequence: TGTGCCAGCAGTTACCCCCTCGGGGGGCCGTCTTACGAGCAGTACTTC.

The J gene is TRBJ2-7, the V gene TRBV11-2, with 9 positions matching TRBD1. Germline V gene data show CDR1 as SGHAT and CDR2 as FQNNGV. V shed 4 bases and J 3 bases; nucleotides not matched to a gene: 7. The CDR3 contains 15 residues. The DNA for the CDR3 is TGTGCCAGCAGCTCCCCTCGACAGGGGGTCTACGAGCAGTACTTC. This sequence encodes CASSSPRQGVYEQYF.

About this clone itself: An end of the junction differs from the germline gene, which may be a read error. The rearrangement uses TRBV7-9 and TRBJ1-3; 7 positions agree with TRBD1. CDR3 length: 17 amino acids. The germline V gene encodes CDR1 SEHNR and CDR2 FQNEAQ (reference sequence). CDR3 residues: CSSSLGGLSISGNTIYF. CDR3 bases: TGTTCCAGCAGCCTAGGGGGCCTGTCGATTTCTGGAAACACCATATATTTT.

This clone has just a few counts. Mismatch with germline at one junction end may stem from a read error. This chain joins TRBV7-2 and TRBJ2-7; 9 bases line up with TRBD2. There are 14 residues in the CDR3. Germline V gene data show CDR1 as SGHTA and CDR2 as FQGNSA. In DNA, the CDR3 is TGTGCCAGCCGCTTTAAAGCGGGGGGCTACGAGCAGTACTTC. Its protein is CASRFKAGGYEQYF.

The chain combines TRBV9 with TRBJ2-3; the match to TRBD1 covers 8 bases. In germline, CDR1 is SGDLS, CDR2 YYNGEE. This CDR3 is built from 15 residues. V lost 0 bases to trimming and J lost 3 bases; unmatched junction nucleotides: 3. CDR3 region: CASSVDRGATDTQYF. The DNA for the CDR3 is TGTGCCAGCAGCGTAGACAGGGGGGCAACAGATACGCAGTATTTT.

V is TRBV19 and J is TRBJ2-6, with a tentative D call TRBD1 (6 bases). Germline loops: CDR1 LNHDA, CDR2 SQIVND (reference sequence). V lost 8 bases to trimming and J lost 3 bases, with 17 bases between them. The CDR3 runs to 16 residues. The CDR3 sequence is CASARIHRDGANVLTF. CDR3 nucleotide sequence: TGTGCCAGTGCCAGAATCCACAGGGATGGGGCCAACGTCCTGACTTTC.

The CDR3 loop reads CASSGVGGAGETQYF. CDR3 nucleotide sequence: TGTGCCAGCAGCGGGGTAGGGGGGGCGGGGGAGACCCAGTACTTC. The rearrangement joins TRBV11-2 to TRBJ2-5, with D possibly TRBD2 on 7 matching bases. The CDR3 runs 15 residues. Trimming removed 5 bases from V and 5 bases from J, with 18 bases in between. CDR1 is SGHAT, CDR2 FQNNGV, per germline.

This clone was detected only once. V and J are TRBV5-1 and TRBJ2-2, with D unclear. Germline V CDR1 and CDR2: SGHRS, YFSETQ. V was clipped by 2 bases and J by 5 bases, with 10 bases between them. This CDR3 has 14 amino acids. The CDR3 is CASSLGTRTGELFF. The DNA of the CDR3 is TGCGCCAGCAGCTTAGGAACGCGGACCGGGGAGCTGTTTTTT.

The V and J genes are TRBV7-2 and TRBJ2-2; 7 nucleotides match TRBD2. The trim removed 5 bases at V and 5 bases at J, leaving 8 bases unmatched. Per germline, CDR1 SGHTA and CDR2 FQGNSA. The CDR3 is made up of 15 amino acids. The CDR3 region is CASSLAQRGTGELFF. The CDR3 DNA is TGTGCCAGCAGCCTTGCCCAGCGGGGTACCGGGGAGCTGTTTTTT.

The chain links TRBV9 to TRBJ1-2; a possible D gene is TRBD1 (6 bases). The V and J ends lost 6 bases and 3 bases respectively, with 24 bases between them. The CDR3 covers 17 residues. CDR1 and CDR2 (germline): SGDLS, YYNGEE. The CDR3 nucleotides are TGTGCCAGCACCCCCCTGGGGCGGGGGCGAGAGGACTATGGCTACACCTTC. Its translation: CASTPLGRGREDYGYTF.

CDR3 nucleotides: TGTGCCACCAGCAGAGTGGACAGGGCGTCTGGAAACACCATATATTTT. Translation: CATSRVDRASGNTIYF. This sequence joins TRBV15 and TRBJ1-3; 8 nucleotides align to TRBD1. CDR3 size: 16 residues. J was trimmed by 1 base and V by 1 base; bases with no gene match: 3. The germline CDR1 and CDR2 sequences are LNHNV and YYDKDF (reference sequence).

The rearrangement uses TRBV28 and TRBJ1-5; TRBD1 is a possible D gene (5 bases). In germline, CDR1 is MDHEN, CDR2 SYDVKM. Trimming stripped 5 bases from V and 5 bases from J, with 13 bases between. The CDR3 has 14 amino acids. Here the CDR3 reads CASSPIGGDQPQHF. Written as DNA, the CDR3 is TGTGCCAGCAGTCCTATTGGAGGGGATCAGCCCCAGCATTTT.

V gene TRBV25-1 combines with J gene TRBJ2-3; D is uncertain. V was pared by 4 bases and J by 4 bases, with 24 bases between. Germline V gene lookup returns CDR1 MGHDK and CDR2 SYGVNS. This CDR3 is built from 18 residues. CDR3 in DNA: TGTGCCAGCAGTGCCCTGCGTGGAGCTCCCGGCCCTCCAGATACGCAGTATTTT. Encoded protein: CASSALRGAPGPPDTQYF.

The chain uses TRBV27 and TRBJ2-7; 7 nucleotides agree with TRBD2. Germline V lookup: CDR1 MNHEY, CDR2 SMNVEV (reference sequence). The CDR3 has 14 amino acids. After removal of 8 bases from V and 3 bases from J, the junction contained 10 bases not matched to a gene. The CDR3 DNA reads TGTGCCAGCGCTCCCGGGACTACAAACTACGAGCAGTACTTC. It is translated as CASAPGTTNYEQYF.

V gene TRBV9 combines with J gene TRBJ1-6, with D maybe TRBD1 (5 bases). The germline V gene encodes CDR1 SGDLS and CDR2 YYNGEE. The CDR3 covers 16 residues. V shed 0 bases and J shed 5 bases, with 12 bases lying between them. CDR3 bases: TGTGCCAGCAGCGTAGGGGGGGGGTCTCATAATTCACCCCTCCACTTT. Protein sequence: CASSVGGGSHNSPLHF.

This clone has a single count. CDR3 in DNA: TGTGCCCTCAGTAAGGCTGGACAGCCGTATGGCTACACCTTC. This sequence encodes CALSKAGQPYGYTF. This chain links TRBV5-4 with TRBJ1-2, with D tentatively TRBD1 (6 bases). Germline CDR1 is SGHNT and CDR2 is YYREEE (reference sequence). The CDR3 totals 14 residues. V shed 10 bases and J shed 5 bases, with 21 bases lying between them.